The 32 T cell receptor beta chains listed next were all sequenced from one sample in a study of blood T cell repertoires in COVID-19. Repertoires were generated with immunoSEQ multiplex PCR, while TCRdb's copy carries only in-frame clones and drops some. The table records tens of thousands of clones, roughly 83% of them present only once. Sequenced: peripheral blood. The receptor source for this set is a human donor in a cohort sampled during active COVID-19.

Points on this clone: The sample holds other DNA sequences that translate to the same CDR3. The chain couples TRBV5-1 to TRBJ1-6; D gene ambiguous. Deletions cut 3 bases from V and 5 bases from J, with 15 bases between. Germline loops: CDR1 SGHRS, CDR2 YFSETQ. The CDR3 covers 16 residues. The CDR3 sequence is CASSSESGTDNSPLHF. The CDR3 region has the DNA TGCGCCAGCAGCTCGGAATCAGGAACCGATAATTCACCCCTCCACTTT.

V is TRBV3-1 (or the pseudogene TRBV3-2) and J is TRBJ2-1, with D possibly being TRBD2 (6 bases). The CDR3 runs 18 residues. CDR1 LGHDT and CDR2 YNNKEL come from the germline V gene (reference sequence). V lost 4 bases, J lost 7 bases, and 26 bases lay in between. The CDR3 sequence is CASSPTPGTRPGGNEQFF. The CDR3 coding sequence is TGTGCCAGCAGCCCAACCCCAGGGACGAGACCCGGGGGAAATGAGCAGTTCTTC.

The chain is built from TRBV6-5 and TRBJ1-6; 9 bases align to TRBD1. The length of the CDR3 is 14 residues. V was clipped by 6 bases and J by 8 bases; unmatched bases: 5. CDR1 is MNHEY, CDR2 SVGAGI, per germline. The CDR3 coding sequence is TGTGCCAGCAGGTGGACAGGGGACTATTCACCCCTCCACTTT. Translation: CASRWTGDYSPLHF.

The chain has TRBV5-1 and TRBJ2-1; no reliable D call. The CDR3 spans 14 residues. The germline V gene encodes CDR1 SGHRS and CDR2 YFSETQ. Trimming pared 2 bases from V and 5 bases from J, leaving 11 bases between. The CDR3: CASSLIATDNEQFF. The DNA for the CDR3 is TGCGCCAGCAGCTTAATCGCAACTGACAATGAGCAGTTCTTC.

The rearrangement links TRBV24-1 to TRBJ2-1; 8 nucleotides line up with TRBD2. Per the germline V gene, CDR1 is KGHDR and CDR2 is SFDVKD. The CDR3 has 14 residues. Unmatched junction bases numbered 4, after V lost 5 bases and J lost 5 bases. The CDR3 spells CATSVAGPNNEQFF. The CDR3 nucleotides are TGTGCCACCAGTGTAGCGGGGCCGAACAATGAGCAGTTCTTC.

At least ten counts were recorded for this clone. The chain couples TRBV7-3 to TRBJ2-2; TRBD2 is a possible D gene (5 bases). CDR1 SGHTA and CDR2 FQGTGA come from the germline V gene. V lost 5 bases and J lost 7, with 11 bases in between. The length of the CDR3 is 13 residues. CDR3 region: CASSPASGGELFF. CDR3 nucleotide sequence: TGTGCCAGCAGCCCCGCCAGCGGCGGGGAGCTGTTTTTT. Looking up the rest from reference TRBV7-3 and TRBJ2-2 gives the full variable domain: GAGVSQTPSNKVTEKGKYVELRCDPISGHTALYWYRQSLGQGPEFLIYFQGTGAADDSGLPNDRFFAVRPEGSVSTLKIQRTERGDSAVYLCASSPASGGELFFGEGSRLTVL.

This clone is a singleton in its sample. The chain uses TRBV7-6 and TRBJ2-1; TRBD1 is a possible D gene (6 bases). Germline V gives CDR1 SGHVS, CDR2 FNYEAQ. The CDR3 sequence is 12 residues long. Trimming left V 5 bases short and J 10 bases short, with 12 bases between. Here the CDR3 reads CASSLGTREQFF. CDR3 sequence (DNA): TGTGCCAGCAGCCTCGGGACACGAGAGCAGTTCTTC.

V gene TRBV2 combines with J gene TRBJ1-1, with no clear D. The V and J ends lost 5 bases and 1 base respectively, with 8 bases between them. The germline V gene encodes CDR1 SNHLY and CDR2 FYNNEI. The CDR3 has 13 residues. The CDR3 DNA sequence: TGTGCCAGCAGTAACAACAGGAACACTGAAGCTTTCTTT. This codes for CASSNNRNTEAFF.

The chain uses TRBV4-1 and TRBJ2-3, with 10 bases matching TRBD1. The CDR3 has 13 amino acids. Losses at the gene ends were 5 bases for V and 5 bases for J; bases not matched to a gene: 1. Germline values: CDR1 MGHRA, CDR2 YSYEKL. The CDR3 spells CASSGTGVDTQYF. DNA of the CDR3: TGCGCCAGCAGCGGGACAGGGGTAGATACGCAGTATTTT.

In its sample, this clone was seen a few times. This chain links TRBV5-1 with TRBJ2-1, with 16 bases matching TRBD2. In germline, CDR1 is SGHRS, CDR2 YFSETQ. V lost 1 base to trimming and J lost 8 bases; unmatched junction nucleotides: 9. The CDR3 sequence is 18 residues long. The CDR3 region is CASSLSGTSGRAVDEQFF. In nucleotides, the CDR3 is TGCGCCAGCAGCTTGAGCGGGACTAGCGGGAGGGCCGTAGATGAGCAGTTCTTC.

Only a few counts were recorded for this clone. The gene calls are TRBV6-2 or TRBV6-3 and TRBJ2-7; D might be TRBD2 (6 bases). The germline gives CDR1 MNHEY, CDR2 SVGEGT. Trimming took 0 bases from V and 1 from J, leaving 10 bases between them. This CDR3 is built from 15 residues. The CDR3 region is CASSYSPGASYEQYF. The DNA of the CDR3 is TGTGCCAGCAGTTACTCTCCGGGAGCATCCTACGAGCAGTACTTC.

V and J are TRBV5-6 and TRBJ1-2; TRBD1 agrees at 9 bases. Germline CDR1 and CDR2: SGHDT and YYEEEE. The CDR3 covers 13 residues. V was pared by 4 bases and J by 8 bases, with 6 bases of the junction left unmatched. CDR3 DNA sequence: TGTGCCAGCAGCAGGGGACAGGGAGGCGGCTACACCTTC. Protein: CASSRGQGGGYTF.

This chain connects TRBV27 to TRBJ2-1; TRBD1 matches 8 bases. The V gene's germline CDR1 is MNHEY and CDR2 SMNVEV (reference sequence). V lost 7 bases, J lost 8 bases, and 10 bases stayed unmatched. This CDR3 is built from 14 residues. The CDR3 region is CASTFGQGSHEQFF. The CDR3 nucleotides are TGTGCCAGCACTTTCGGACAGGGAAGTCATGAGCAGTTCTTC.

The chain carries TRBV6-5 and TRBJ2-7; D is possibly TRBD1 (6 bases). The CDR3 runs to 13 residues. V lost 7 bases to trimming and J lost 6 bases, with 16 bases between them. From germline, CDR1 is MNHEY and CDR2 SVGAGI. This chain's CDR3 is CASNRQETGEQYF. In DNA, the CDR3 is TGTGCCAGCAATCGACAGGAAACAGGCGAGCAGTACTTC.

The rearrangement uses TRBV2 and TRBJ1-3, with D perhaps matching TRBD1 (5 bases). Germline values: CDR1 SNHLY, CDR2 FYNNEI. The CDR3 sequence is 14 residues long. The V gene lost 6 bases and the J gene lost 0 bases, with 9 bases spanning the gap. The CDR3 DNA follows: TGTGCCAGCAGCGTGGACAACTCTGGAAACACCATATATTTT. It is translated as CASSVDNSGNTIYF.

V and J are TRBV5-1 and TRBJ2-7; TRBD1 matches 8 bases. Germline V gene lookup returns CDR1 SGHRS and CDR2 YFSETQ. V was pared by 4 bases and J by 0 bases, with 9 bases of the junction left unmatched. The CDR3 totals 16 residues. CDR3 in amino acids: CASSVSGTGSSYEQYF. The CDR3 region has the DNA TGCGCCAGCAGCGTCTCGGGGACAGGTAGCTCCTACGAGCAGTACTTC.

This clone was observed a handful of times. The chain carries TRBV19 and TRBJ1-5; no firm D call. V was pared by 6 bases and J by 9 bases, with 18 bases between. CDR1 is LNHDA, CDR2 SQIVND, per germline (reference sequence). The CDR3 is made up of 14 amino acids. In DNA, the CDR3 is TGTGCCAGTAGCCCTACCGTTGCGGAATCGCCCCAGCATTTT. Residues: CASSPTVAESPQHF.

The genes are TRBV15 and TRBJ2-5; 14 nucleotides match TRBD2. CDR1 LNHNV and CDR2 YYDKDF come from the germline V gene (reference sequence). The CDR3 runs 18 residues. Trimming cost V 0 bases and J 5 bases; bases outside gene matches: 8. CDR3 coding DNA: TGTGCCACCAGCAGAGAAGGTGGGACTAGCGGGAGTAGGGAGACCCAGTACTTC. This encodes CATSREGGTSGSRETQYF. Together with reference TRBV15 and TRBJ2-5, the CDR3 gives the full variable domain: DAMVIQNPRYQVTQFGKPVTLSCSQTLNHNVMYWYQQKSSQAPKLLFHYYDKDFNNEADTPDNFQSRRPNTSFCFLDIRSPGLGDTAMYLCATSREGGTSGSRETQYFGPGTRLLVL.

The V gene is TRBV28, the J gene TRBJ2-3; TRBD1 matches 7 bases. V shed 3 bases and J 5 bases; nucleotides not matched to a gene: 8. Germline-derived CDR1 and CDR2 are MDHEN and SYDVKM. This CDR3 contains 15 residues. The CDR3 DNA follows: TGTGCCAGCAGTTTTACGGGACAGTGGGGAGATACGCAGTATTTT. Translation: CASSFTGQWGDTQYF. The full variable domain, its missing parts supplied by reference TRBV28 and TRBJ2-3, is DVKVTQSSRYLVKRTGEKVFLECVQDMDHENMFWYRQDPGLGLRLIYFSYDVKMKEKGDIPEGYSVSREKKERFSLILESASTNQTSMYLCASSFTGQWGDTQYFGPGTRLTVL.

The V and J genes are TRBV12-3 or TRBV12-4 and TRBJ2-4; D is unclear. The length of the CDR3 is 13 residues. V was trimmed by 6 bases and J by 8 bases, leaving 14 bases between them. The CDR3 here is CASRESNVDIQYF. In DNA, the CDR3 is TGTGCCAGCAGAGAATCCAATGTAGACATTCAGTACTTC.

V usage is TRBV12-3 or TRBV12-4 and J usage is TRBJ2-7, with 7 bases matching TRBD1. After removal of 5 bases from V and 4 bases from J, the junction contained 2 bases not matched to a gene. The CDR3 is 12 amino acids. CDR3 region: CASSRTGYEQYF. The DNA for the CDR3 is TGTGCCAGCAGTCGGACAGGTTACGAGCAGTACTTC.

The chain combines TRBV7-3 with TRBJ2-3; a possible D gene is TRBD1 (6 bases). CDR3 length equals 15 residues. From germline, CDR1 is SGHTA and CDR2 FQGTGA. Trimming shortened V by 5 bases and J by 4 bases, and 16 bases separated the two germline ends. CDR3 sequence: CASSPIRGGADTQYF. DNA of the CDR3: TGTGCCAGCAGCCCCATCAGGGGTGGGGCAGATACGCAGTATTTT.

This clone appeared a single time. The rearrangement joins TRBV7-2 to TRBJ2-1, with 7 bases aligning to TRBD2. This CDR3 is 14 amino acids long. The J segment lost 2 bases and the V segment lost 6 bases, leaving 4 bases of the junction unmatched. The germline CDR1 and CDR2 sequences are SGHTA and FQGNSA. CDR3 region: CASSVRGTYNEQFF. In DNA form, the CDR3 reads TGTGCCAGCAGTGTGCGGGGGACCTACAATGAGCAGTTCTTC.

V is TRBV5-4 and J is TRBJ1-2; weak D call: TRBD1 (5 bases). Germline CDR1 reads SGHNT; CDR2 reads YYREEE (reference sequence). The CDR3 totals 14 residues. The V end was cut by 1 base, the J end by 7 bases, with 14 bases between. DNA of the CDR3: TGTGCCAGCAGCTTGATCTCGGGGGAAGTTGGCTACACCTTC. Encoded protein: CASSLISGEVGYTF. The full variable domain, completed using reference TRBV5-4 and TRBJ1-2, is ETGVTQSPTHLIKTRGQQVTLRCSSQSGHNTVSWYQQALGQGPQFIFQYYREEENGRGNFPPRFSGLQFPNYSSELNVNALELDDSALYLCASSLISGEVGYTFGSGTRLTVV.

V usage is TRBV5-1 and J usage is TRBJ2-7, with 7 nucleotides matching TRBD2. The trim removed 4 bases at V and 6 bases at J, leaving 7 bases unmatched. Germline loops: CDR1 SGHRS, CDR2 YFSETQ. This CDR3 is 13 amino acids long. As DNA, the CDR3 is TGCGCCAGCAGCCTCGGCGGGAGAAGCGAGCAGTACTTC. It is translated as CASSLGGRSEQYF. The full variable domain, with the rest looked up from reference TRBV5-1 and TRBJ2-7, is KAGVTQTPRYLIKTRGQQVTLSCSPISGHRSVSWYQQTPGQGLQFLFEYFSETQRNKGNFPGRFSGRQFSNSRSEMNVSTLELGDSALYLCASSLGGRSEQYFGPGTRLTVT.

The chain links TRBV5-4 to TRBJ1-4; no clear D gene. Trimming shortened V by 4 bases and J by 4 bases, and 14 bases separated the two germline ends. The CDR3 length is 15 residues. Germline CDR1 and CDR2: SGHNT and YYREEE (reference sequence). The DNA for the CDR3 is TGTGCCAGCAGCACGGTACCCCGGGGTAATGAAAAACTGTTTTTT. It codes for CASSTVPRGNEKLFF.

V gene TRBV5-1 combines with J gene TRBJ2-1, with 12 bases lining up with TRBD2. The V gene's germline CDR1 is SGHRS and CDR2 YFSETQ. The CDR3 runs 19 residues. The J segment lost 0 bases and the V segment lost 1 base, leaving 8 bases of the junction unmatched. The CDR3 protein is CASSLWASGGASSYNEQFF. The CDR3 bases are TGCGCCAGCAGCTTGTGGGCTAGCGGGGGGGCCAGCTCCTACAATGAGCAGTTCTTC.

The CDR3 spells CATSRGGGGTEKLFF. The CDR3 coding sequence is TGTGCCACCAGCAGGGGGGGCGGGGGTACTGAAAAACTGTTTTTT. This sequence joins TRBV15 and TRBJ1-4; TRBD1 might be the D (6 bases). Per the germline V gene, CDR1 is LNHNV and CDR2 is YYDKDF (reference sequence). With 3 bases removed from V and 7 bases from J, the gap between germline ends came to 15 bases. The CDR3 has 15 residues.

This rearrangement joins TRBV24-1 to TRBJ1-4, with TRBD1 identical over 10 bases. CDR1 is KGHDR, CDR2 SFDVKD, per germline. This CDR3 is built from 16 residues. V was clipped by 2 bases and J by 8 bases; unmatched bases: 7. The CDR3 coding sequence is TGTGCCACCAGTGATTCAAGGACAGGGGGAGAGGAAAAACTGTTTTTT. As protein: CATSDSRTGGEEKLFF.

The J gene is TRBJ2-7, the V gene TRBV3-1 (or the pseudogene TRBV3-2), with D possibly matching TRBD2 (7 bases). The CDR3 sequence is 15 residues long. V was cut by 2 bases and J by 0 bases, with 11 bases left in between. Germline assignment: CDR1 LGHDT and CDR2 YNNKEL (reference sequence). The CDR3 coding sequence is TGTGCCAGCAGCCAAACAGGGAGGGGCTCCTACGAGCAGTACTTC. This encodes CASSQTGRGSYEQYF.

The chain recombines TRBV5-1 with TRBJ2-7, with D hard to call. Trimming cost V 4 bases and J 2 bases, with 10 bases left between them. This CDR3 contains 13 residues. Germline loops: CDR1 SGHRS, CDR2 YFSETQ. CDR3 protein: CASSPQATYEQYF. In nucleotides, the CDR3 is TGCGCCAGCAGCCCCCAGGCAACCTACGAGCAGTACTTC.

The chain links TRBV6-5 to TRBJ2-5; TRBD1 matches at 9 bases. V gave up 6 bases and J gave up 5 bases; unmatched junction bases: 10. Per the germline V gene, CDR1 is MNHEY and CDR2 is SVGAGI. There are 15 residues in the CDR3. The CDR3 DNA follows: TGTGCCAGCAGCTACCCGGGACAGGGTAGGGAGACCCAGTACTTC. It codes for CASSYPGQGRETQYF.